This T cell receptor beta chain is from a study of cytomegalovirus exposure and HLA in healthy donors. Primers for the PCR totalled 60 Vbeta and 13 Jbeta. The assay was immunoSEQ multiplex PCR, and TCRdb's table has in-frame clones only and misses some. This sample yields 110,000 or so clones, of which approximately 69% are seen a single time; 4.2% belongs to the top ten. This CDR3 has 13 amino acids. Per germline, CDR1 LGHNA and CDR2 YSLEER. The sequenced material came from PBMCs. This TCR came from a woman in her thirties or forties in good health and CMV-seropositive. The chain uses TRBV4-3 and TRBJ2-5, with D tentatively TRBD2 (5 bases). The assigned J gene may be wrong: the sequence end matches TRBJ2-7 better. The CDR3 loop reads CASSQEPGSEQYF. CDR3 nucleotide sequence: TGCGCCAGCAGCCAAGAACCGGGATCCGAGCAGTACTTC.